Presented here are 29 T cell receptor beta chains from one specimen sequenced in a study of memory CD4+ T cells and cytomegalovirus serostatus. Assay: immunoSEQ multiplex PCR; the TCRdb copy retains only in-frame clones and omits some. The sample carries tens of thousands of clones, 65% to 80% recorded once. The sort gate was single viable CD3+CD4+CD8-CD45RO+ cells for memory CD4+ T cells. Sequenced: memory CD4+ T cells from blood. All receptors derive from an adult in good health and CMV-seronegative.

This chain connects TRBV25-1 to TRBJ1-6; D gene uncertain. V shed 3 bases and J shed 6 bases, with 9 bases lying between them. This CDR3 has 14 amino acids. Germline V CDR1 and CDR2: MGHDK, SYGVNS. For the CDR3, the DNA is TGTGCCAGCAGTGATCCGAGAGTTAATTCACCCCTCCACTTT. Protein product: CASSDPRVNSPLHF.

The CDR3 reads CASSELGIEREKLFF. In DNA, the CDR3 is TGCGCCAGCAGCGAACTGGGAATAGAAAGGGAAAAACTGTTTTTT. This chain uses TRBV5-1 with TRBJ1-4; D is undetermined. Trimming took off 4 bases at V and 8 bases at J, with 18 bases between the two ends. Germline V gene sequence: CDR1 SGHRS, CDR2 YFSETQ. The CDR3 is made up of 15 amino acids.

The chain recombines TRBV5-1 with TRBJ1-3; D is undetermined. This CDR3 is built from 13 residues. With 5 bases removed from V and 8 bases from J, the gap between germline ends came to 14 bases. Per the germline V gene, CDR1 is SGHRS and CDR2 is YFSETQ. The CDR3, as DNA: TGCGCCAGCAGGTCGACCCCCAAGGACACCATATATTTT. Protein sequence: CASRSTPKDTIYF.

This clone is a singleton in its sample. V is TRBV5-1 and J is TRBJ2-3; TRBD1 is a possible D gene (6 bases). Germline loops: CDR1 SGHRS, CDR2 YFSETQ. Trimming pared 5 bases from V and 1 base from J, leaving 14 bases between. The CDR3 is 15 residues long. The CDR3 sequence is CASRRRQAGTDTQYF. CDR3 in DNA: TGCGCCAGCAGAAGACGACAGGCGGGCACAGATACGCAGTATTTT.

The gene calls are TRBV19 and TRBJ1-5, with D perhaps matching TRBD1 (5 bases). The CDR3 extends over 13 amino acids. The germline V and J ends were trimmed by 0 bases and 6 bases, with 6 bases remaining between them. Germline CDR1 is LNHDA and CDR2 is SQIVND (reference sequence). CDR3 sequence: CASSIEQGQPQHF. The CDR3 DNA reads TGTGCCAGTAGTATAGAGCAGGGTCAGCCCCAGCATTTT.

The CDR3: CASRPGTRTYEQYF. DNA for the CDR3: TGTGCCAGCAGACCCGGGACACGGACCTACGAGCAGTACTTC. V is TRBV6-6 and J is TRBJ2-7, with D possibly being TRBD1 (6 bases). V was shortened by 6 bases and J by 2 bases, with 14 bases between the two germline ends. Per the germline V gene, CDR1 is MNHNY and CDR2 is SVGAGI (reference sequence). CDR3 length equals 14 residues.

This clone was counted a few times. This sequence joins TRBV2 and TRBJ2-6, with 11 bases fitting TRBD1. The V gene end was trimmed by 5 bases and the J gene end by 0 bases; junction bases not matched to a gene: 3. The CDR3 extends over 17 amino acids. Germline-derived CDR1 and CDR2 are SNHLY and FYNNEI. The CDR3 coding sequence is TGTGCCAGCAGTTACGGGACAGGGGGCTCTGGGGCCAACGTCCTGACTTTC. Translating gives CASSYGTGGSGANVLTF. Looking up the rest from reference TRBV2 and TRBJ2-6 gives the full variable domain: EPEVTQTPSHQVTQMGQEVILRCVPISNHLYFYWYRQILGQKVEFLVSFYNNEISEKSEIFDDQFSVERPDGSNFTLKIRSTKLEDSAMYFCASSYGTGGSGANVLTFGAGSRLTVL.

The gene calls are TRBV5-6 and TRBJ1-2; TRBD1 aligns across 10 bases. Trimming removed 4 bases from V and 7 bases from J; junction bases left unmatched: 10. The CDR3 is 15 amino acids. Germline V gene lookup returns CDR1 SGHDT and CDR2 YYEEEE. Written as DNA, the CDR3 is TGTGCCAGCAGCGAAACCGGGACAGGGGTGACTGGCTACACCTTC. Translated: CASSETGTGVTGYTF.

The rearrangement uses TRBV18 and TRBJ1-6; no clear D gene. Germline assignment: CDR1 KGHSH and CDR2 LQKENI. This CDR3 contains 18 residues. The V and J ends lost 2 bases and 5 bases respectively, with 19 bases between them. CDR3 in amino acids: CASSPIAATNSNNSPLHF. Written as DNA, the CDR3 is TGTGCCAGCTCACCAATCGCAGCTACGAACTCTAATAATTCACCCCTCCACTTT.

J is TRBJ1-1 and V is TRBV7-8; unclear D gene. Trimming removed 3 bases from V and 1 base from J, with 9 bases in between. Germline CDR1 reads SGHVS; CDR2 reads FQNEAQ. The CDR3 consists of 14 residues. CDR3 sequence: CASSFSGTNTEAFF. The CDR3 DNA reads as TGTGCCAGCAGCTTCTCCGGTACGAACACTGAAGCTTTCTTT.

The chain recombines TRBV5-1 with TRBJ2-5; D gene ambiguous. The CDR3 totals 14 residues. The germline V gene encodes CDR1 SGHRS and CDR2 YFSETQ. With 1 base removed from V and 5 bases from J, the gap between germline ends came to 12 bases. CDR3 region: CASSLRVQKETQYF. The CDR3 nucleotides read TGCGCCAGCAGCTTGAGAGTGCAGAAGGAGACCCAGTACTTC. Variable domain in full (rest from reference TRBV5-1 and TRBJ2-5): KAGVTQTPRYLIKTRGQQVTLSCSPISGHRSVSWYQQTPGQGLQFLFEYFSETQRNKGNFPGRFSGRQFSNSRSEMNVSTLELGDSALYLCASSLRVQKETQYFGPGTRLLVL.

This clone is a singleton in its sample. The chain is built from TRBV10-3 and TRBJ1-1, with D possibly TRBD1 on 5 matching bases. The germline V gene encodes CDR1 ENHRY and CDR2 SYGVKD. The CDR3 length is 13 residues. V lost 4 bases and J 10 bases, leaving 16 bases between the germline ends. DNA for the CDR3: TGTGCCATCAGTGGGACACCCCAGGTGGGAGCTTTCTTT. As protein: CAISGTPQVGAFF.

This clone appeared a few times. The rearrangement links TRBV6-6 to TRBJ2-3, with 7 bases that match TRBD1. The trim removed 9 bases at V and 4 bases at J, leaving 4 bases unmatched. This CDR3 contains 12 residues. Germline lookup yields CDR1 MNHNY and CDR2 SVGAGI (reference sequence). CDR3: CASGQVPDTQYF. The CDR3 DNA sequence: TGTGCCAGTGGACAGGTCCCAGATACGCAGTATTTT.

The chain combines TRBV7-2 with TRBJ1-5; TRBD1 might be the D (6 bases). CDR1 and CDR2 from the germline V gene are SGHTA and FQGNSA. V was clipped by 6 bases and J by 3 bases, with 12 bases between them. CDR3 length equals 14 residues. CDR3 nucleotides: TGTGCCAGCAGTCCAGGGGTCTCCAATCAGCCCCAGCATTTT. This sequence encodes CASSPGVSNQPQHF.

The J gene is TRBJ2-5, the V gene TRBV7-2, with D uncertain. CDR3 length: 13 residues. V was cut by 5 bases and J by 5 bases, with 12 bases left in between. The V gene's germline CDR1 is SGHTA and CDR2 FQGNSA. CDR3 sequence reads: CASSGRAPETQYF. The CDR3 nucleotides are TGTGCCAGCAGCGGCAGAGCGCCGGAGACCCAGTACTTC. Together with reference TRBV7-2 and TRBJ2-5, the CDR3 gives the full variable domain: GAGVSQSPSNKVTEKGKDVELRCDPISGHTALYWYRQSLGQGLEFLIYFQGNSAPDKSGLPSDRFSAERTGGSVSTLTIQRTQQEDSAVYLCASSGRAPETQYFGPGTRLLVL.

This chain uses TRBV7-9 with TRBJ2-7; D is unresolved. Trimming left V 0 bases short and J 0 bases short, with 6 bases between. The CDR3 extends over 14 amino acids. Germline values: CDR1 SEHNR, CDR2 FQNEAQ (reference sequence). Written as DNA, the CDR3 is TGTGCCAGCAGCTTAGCTGAGGTCTCCTACGAGCAGTACTTC. Protein: CASSLAEVSYEQYF.

This chain links TRBV10-3 with TRBJ1-1; 9 bases line up with TRBD1. The CDR3 loop spans 14 amino acids. CDR1 is ENHRY, CDR2 SYGVKD, per germline. The trim removed 3 bases at V and 10 bases at J, leaving 9 bases unmatched. CDR3 residues: CAISEGDRGFRAFF. The CDR3 coding sequence is TGTGCCATCAGTGAAGGAGACAGGGGGTTTAGAGCTTTCTTT.

The chain is built from TRBV2 and TRBJ1-2; D is unresolved. CDR1 SNHLY and CDR2 FYNNEI come from the germline V gene. V was shortened by 3 bases and J by 4 bases, with 12 bases between the two germline ends. This CDR3 has 14 amino acids. The CDR3 DNA follows: TGTGCCAGCAGTGACCCCCGGCCAGCCTATGGCTACACCTTC. Residues: CASSDPRPAYGYTF.

This clone came up once. CDR3 nucleotides: TGTGCCAGCTCACTAATACTTGGGGACGGCGGCTACACCTTC. Translation: CASSLILGDGGYTF. The V gene is TRBV18, the J gene TRBJ1-2; maybe TRBD1 (5 bases). The CDR3 length is 14 residues. V dropped 4 bases and J dropped 8 bases, with 17 bases sitting between them. Per the germline V gene, CDR1 is KGHSH and CDR2 is LQKENI.

The chain uses TRBV5-4 and TRBJ2-6; D may be TRBD2 (5 bases). The CDR3 is 16 amino acids. Germline CDR1 SGHNT, CDR2 YYREEE (reference sequence). Trimming shortened V by 6 bases and J by 0 bases, and 13 bases separated the two germline ends. This chain's CDR3 is CASTSGPGSGANVLTF. In DNA, the CDR3 is TGTGCCAGCACGAGCGGACCCGGCTCTGGGGCCAACGTCCTGACTTTC.

The V call is TRBV6-1, the J call TRBJ1-1; D is ambiguous. The CDR3 extends over 13 amino acids. Looked up from germline, CDR1 is MNHNS and CDR2 is SASEGT. Trimming shortened V by 3 bases and J by 8 bases, and 13 bases separated the two germline ends. In DNA form, the CDR3 reads TGTGCCAGCAGTGAGTCTGCACCTGGGGAAGCTTTCTTT. This codes for CASSESAPGEAFF.

The chain has TRBV7-8 and TRBJ2-7; 10 nucleotides agree with TRBD1. CDR3 length: 14 residues. The germline CDR1 and CDR2 sequences are SGHVS and FQNEAQ. Trimming cost V 2 bases and J 11 bases; bases outside gene matches: 9. Here the CDR3 reads CASSLSGTGERKYF. The CDR3 region has the DNA TGTGCCAGCAGCTTATCGGGGACAGGGGAAAGAAAGTACTTC. Full variable domain (rest looked up from reference TRBV7-8 and TRBJ2-7): GAGVSQSPRYKVAKRGQDVALRCDPISGHVSLFWYQQALGQGPEFLTYFQNEAQLDKSGLPSDRFFAERPEGSVSTLKIQRTQQEDSAVYLCASSLSGTGERKYFGPGTRLTVT.

The rearrangement links TRBV7-9 to TRBJ2-3; 13 bases fit TRBD2. Germline trimming cut 3 bases from V and 4 bases from J; bases unmatched to any gene: 4. There are 16 residues in the CDR3. Germline V gives CDR1 SEHNR, CDR2 FQNEAQ (reference sequence). The CDR3 bases are TGTGCCAGCAGCTTCTTGACTAGCGGGGGGTCAGATACGCAGTATTTT. It codes for CASSFLTSGGSDTQYF. Together with reference TRBV7-9 and TRBJ2-3, the CDR3 gives the full variable domain: DTGVSQNPRHKITKRGQNVTFRCDPISEHNRLYWYRQTLGQGPEFLTYFQNEAQLEKSRLLSDRFSAERPKGSFSTLEIQRTEQGDSAMYLCASSFLTSGGSDTQYFGPGTRLTVL.

J is TRBJ1-2 and V is TRBV6-1; D unresolved. Trimming stripped 3 bases from V and 4 bases from J, with 12 bases between. Germline CDR1 and CDR2: MNHNS and SASEGT. CDR3 length: 14 amino acids. The CDR3 nucleotides are TGTGCCAGCAGTGAGTCCGGACGTGGCTATGGCTACACCTTC. This codes for CASSESGRGYGYTF.

V and J are TRBV5-6 and TRBJ1-3; no reliable D call. This CDR3 is built from 15 residues. Germline V gene data show CDR1 as SGHDT and CDR2 as YYEEEE. V lost 4 bases, J lost 3 bases, and 14 bases lay in between. The CDR3 loop reads CASSPTAGYGNTIYF. The CDR3 DNA sequence: TGTGCCAGCAGCCCGACGGCGGGATATGGAAACACCATATATTTT.

The chain recombines TRBV5-3 with TRBJ2-5; 8 bases line up with TRBD2. TRBV5-3 is noted as an ORF with a role that remains uncertain. The CDR3 is 19 residues long. V was pared by 3 bases and J by 4 bases, with 20 bases of the junction left unmatched. The CDR3 bases are TGTGCCAGAAGCTCCTGTAGAACCCGGGGGGGGCAGATCCGAGAGACCCAGTACTTC. Translating gives CARSSCRTRGGQIRETQYF.

This clone is termed medium-sized. The chain recombines TRBV5-6 with TRBJ2-7; possible D gene TRBD2, 5 bases. V shed 4 bases and J shed 3 bases, with 20 bases lying between them. The CDR3 contains 16 residues. Germline V CDR1 and CDR2: SGHDT, YYEEEE. The CDR3 region is CASSPFKGRNYYEQYF. The CDR3 region has the DNA TGTGCCAGCAGCCCCTTCAAAGGGAGAAATTACTACGAGCAGTACTTC.

This clone occurred a few times. The chain links TRBV7-6 to TRBJ2-2; D might be TRBD1 (5 bases). Germline CDR1 reads SGHVS; CDR2 reads FNYEAQ. Trimming pared 2 bases from V and 1 base from J, leaving 20 bases between. CDR3 size: 19 residues. The CDR3 coding sequence is TGTGCCAGCAGCTTATCTAGTTGGGTTAATACAGGGAACACCGGGGAGCTGTTTTTT. As protein: CASSLSSWVNTGNTGELFF.

The chain employs TRBV10-3 and TRBJ2-5; D remains unclear. The J call could be wrong; TRBJ2-7 is a better fit for the DNA end. This CDR3 spans 13 amino acids. Germline CDR1 is ENHRY and CDR2 is SYGVKD. CDR3 nucleotide sequence: TGTGCCATCAGTGATTCAGATACCTACGAGCAGTACTTC. This encodes CAISDSDTYEQYF.